This T cell receptor beta chain appears in the sequencing data of a study of blood T cell repertoires in COVID-19 (TCRdb year 2020). Some background on the complete study: Samples covering the acute and convalescent phases of COVID-19 were provided by collaborators in the United States, Italy and Spain. Deeply sampled blood TCRbeta repertoires from subjects exposed to, actively infected with, or recovered from COVID-19 were included in the dataset. The repertoires were released in a freely available public database meant as a resource for research on the immune response to SARS-CoV-2. A de-identified subject ID, COVID-19 status, age in years and sex were almost always included in the sample metadata. The samples were drawn from two sources: the first 160 participants of the ongoing ImmuneRACE study, and 950 to 1,500 subjects contributed by 6 global collaborators. The prospective study material was composed of cDNA or gDNA derived from T cells, B-cell-depleted T cells, or PBMCs. Where available, HLA class I and class II types were taken from metadata supplied by the sample provider and were not determined by assay-based typing.

Broad study findings and their caveats: The quantity of clinical and demographic metadata differed by source and by participant and was supplied without curation.

One collaborating source in Seattle enrolled patients while the patients were actively infected and followed the patients over time throughout the course of disease. Collaborating institutions collected whole blood in K2EDTA tubes following their own protocols. For TCRbeta analysis, collaborator samples were shipped as frozen whole blood, as isolated PBMCs, or as DNA extracted from either sample type. The immunoSEQ Assay, a bias-controlled multiplex PCR, was used to amplify TCRbeta CDR3 regions from genomic DNA. The published analysis was carried out like this. Nucleated cell counts per sample were estimated from amplification of reference gene primers within the assay. To quantify the absolute abundance of each unique TCRbeta CDR3 rearrangement, sequence reads were collapsed and filtered. For each sample, productive Simpson clonality was calculated as the square root of Simpson's diversity index over productive rearrangements. This is the immuneACCESS table as TCRdb keeps it, with only in-frame sequences that have V and J called. A part of the clones is gone; compared with another copy, unresolved V genes explain less than half, and the rest is unexplained. V and J calls and clone size are those listed in that table; D and trimming were worked out from the DNA. A total of approximately 110,000 clones appear in this sample, 80% to 95% of them only once. The ten largest clones represent around 2.2% of the sample.

Concerning this clone itself: This clone's antigen is unknown. The sample holds no much larger clone one base away, and base qualities are not on file.

The specimen was peripheral blood. The source is a man aged 50 or older with COVID-19, enrolled during active disease.

The CDR3 reads as follows: CASSPTGTAHNEKLFF. The bases are TGTGCCAGCAGCCCAACCGGGACAGCTCATAATGAAAAACTGTTTTTT. This chain is built from TRBV7-9 and TRBJ1-4; the central 7 bases match TRBD1. There are 16 amino acids in the CDR3, from cysteine to phenylalanine inclusive. The kept DNA is CDR3 alone, 48 bases in frame from the first base. The V end gives up 5 bases and the J end 4 bases, leaving 10 bases in the junction not matched to a gene. CDR1 and CDR2 (SEHNR, FQNEAQ) derive from the germline V gene (reference sequence).